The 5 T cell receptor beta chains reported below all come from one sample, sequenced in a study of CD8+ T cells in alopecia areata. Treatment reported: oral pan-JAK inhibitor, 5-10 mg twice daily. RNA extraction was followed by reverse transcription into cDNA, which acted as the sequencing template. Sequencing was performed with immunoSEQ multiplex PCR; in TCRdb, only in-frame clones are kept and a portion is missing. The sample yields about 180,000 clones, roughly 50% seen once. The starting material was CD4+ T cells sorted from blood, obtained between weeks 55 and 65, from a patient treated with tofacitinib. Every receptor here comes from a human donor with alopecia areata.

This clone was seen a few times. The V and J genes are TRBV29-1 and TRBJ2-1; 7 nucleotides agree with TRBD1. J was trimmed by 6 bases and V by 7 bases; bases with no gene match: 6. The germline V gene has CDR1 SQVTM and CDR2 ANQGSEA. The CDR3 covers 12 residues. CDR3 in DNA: TGCAGCGCCGACAGGGTGGTCAATGAGCAGTTCTTC. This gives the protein CSADRVVNEQFF.

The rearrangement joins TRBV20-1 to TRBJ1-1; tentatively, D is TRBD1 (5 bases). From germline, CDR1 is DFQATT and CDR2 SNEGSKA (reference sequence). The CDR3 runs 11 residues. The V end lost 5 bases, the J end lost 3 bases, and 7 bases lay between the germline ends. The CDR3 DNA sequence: TGCAGTGCTTTGACAGACACTGAAGCTTTCTTT. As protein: CSALTDTEAFF.

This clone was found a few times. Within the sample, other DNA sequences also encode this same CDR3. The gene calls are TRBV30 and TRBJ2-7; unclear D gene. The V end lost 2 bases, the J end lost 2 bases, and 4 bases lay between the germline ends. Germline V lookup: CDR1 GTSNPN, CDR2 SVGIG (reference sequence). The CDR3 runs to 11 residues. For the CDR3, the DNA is TGTGCCTGGAGTAGGGCCTACGAGCAGTACTTC. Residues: CAWSRAYEQYF. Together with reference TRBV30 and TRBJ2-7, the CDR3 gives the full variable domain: SQTIHQWPATLVQPVGSPLSLECTVEGTSNPNLYWYRQAAGRGLQLLFYSVGIGQISSEVPQNLSASRPQDRQFILSSKKLLLSDSGFYLCAWSRAYEQYFGPGTRLTVT.

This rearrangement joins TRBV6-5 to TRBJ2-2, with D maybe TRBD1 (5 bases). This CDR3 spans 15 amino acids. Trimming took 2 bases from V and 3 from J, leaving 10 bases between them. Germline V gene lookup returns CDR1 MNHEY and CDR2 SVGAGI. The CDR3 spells CASSYDRGYTGELFF. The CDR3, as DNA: TGTGCCAGCAGTTACGATAGGGGTTACACCGGGGAGCTGTTTTTT.

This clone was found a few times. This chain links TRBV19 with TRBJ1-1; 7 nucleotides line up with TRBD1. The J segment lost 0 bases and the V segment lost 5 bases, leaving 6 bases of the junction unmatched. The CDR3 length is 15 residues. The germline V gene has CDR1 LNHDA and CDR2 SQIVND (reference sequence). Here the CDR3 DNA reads TGTGCCAGTAGTTCACAGGGGCCTATGAACACTGAAGCTTTCTTT. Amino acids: CASSSQGPMNTEAFF.